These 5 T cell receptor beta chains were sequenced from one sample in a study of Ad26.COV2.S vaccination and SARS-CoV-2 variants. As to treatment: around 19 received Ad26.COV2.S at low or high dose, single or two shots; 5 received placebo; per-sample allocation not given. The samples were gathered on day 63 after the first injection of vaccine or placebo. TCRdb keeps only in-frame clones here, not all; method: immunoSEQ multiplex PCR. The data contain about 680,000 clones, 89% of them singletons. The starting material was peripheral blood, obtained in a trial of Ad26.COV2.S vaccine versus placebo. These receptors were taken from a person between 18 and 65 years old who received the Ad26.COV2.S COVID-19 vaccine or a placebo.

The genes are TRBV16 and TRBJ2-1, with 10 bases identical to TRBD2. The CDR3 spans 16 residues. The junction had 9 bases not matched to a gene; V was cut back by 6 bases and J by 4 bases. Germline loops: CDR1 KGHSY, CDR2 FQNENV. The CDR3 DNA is TGTGCCAGCAGTCCTACCAGGACTAGCGGTTACAATGAGCAGTTCTTC. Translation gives CASSPTRTSGYNEQFF.

CDR3 bases: TGCGCCAGCAGGCTCATGGCAGGGCAAGATTCACCCCTCCACTTT. Translation gives CASRLMAGQDSPLHF. The genes are TRBV5-1 and TRBJ1-6; D perhaps matches TRBD1 (5 bases). Germline-derived CDR1 and CDR2 are SGHRS and YFSETQ. The CDR3 spans 15 residues. The V end lost 5 bases, the J end lost 8 bases, and 17 bases lay between the germline ends.

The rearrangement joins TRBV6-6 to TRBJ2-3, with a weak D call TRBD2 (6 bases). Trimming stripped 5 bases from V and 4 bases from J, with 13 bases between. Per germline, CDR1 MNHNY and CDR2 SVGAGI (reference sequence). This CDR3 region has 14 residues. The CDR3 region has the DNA TGTGCCAGCAGTCCCCGGTCGGGGGCAGATACGCAGTATTTT. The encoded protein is CASSPRSGADTQYF.

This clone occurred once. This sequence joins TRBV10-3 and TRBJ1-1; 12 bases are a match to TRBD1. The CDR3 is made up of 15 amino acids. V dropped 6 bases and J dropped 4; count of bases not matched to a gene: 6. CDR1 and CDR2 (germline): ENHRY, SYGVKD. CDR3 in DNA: TGTGCCATCAGAGGGACAGGGGGCCGGAGCACTGAAGCTTTCTTT. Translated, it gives CAIRGTGGRSTEAFF.

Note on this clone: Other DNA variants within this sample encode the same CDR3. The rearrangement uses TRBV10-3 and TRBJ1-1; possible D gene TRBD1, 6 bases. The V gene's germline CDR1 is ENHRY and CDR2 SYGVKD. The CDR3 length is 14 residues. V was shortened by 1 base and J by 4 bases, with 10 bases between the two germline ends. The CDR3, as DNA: TGTGCCATCAGTGAGTTGGGGGCTGGCACTGAAGCTTTCTTT. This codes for CAISELGAGTEAFF.